The next 12 T cell receptor beta chains were all read from a single sample in a study of cytomegalovirus exposure and HLA in healthy donors. Generated by immunoSEQ multiplex PCR, the TCRdb table keeps only in-frame clones and is missing some. This table has about 190,000 clones, 86% appearing once. Sequencing input: PBMCs. The receptors here all came from a young woman in good health and CMV-seronegative.

The chain links TRBV27 to TRBJ2-3; 12 nucleotides align to TRBD2. This CDR3 is built from 15 residues. Looked up from germline, CDR1 is MNHEY and CDR2 is SMNVEV (reference sequence). With 5 bases clipped from V and 9 bases from J, the junction kept 9 bases outside the gene matches. CDR3 bases: TGTGCCAGCAGTATCCGACTAGCGGGAGTCAGCACGCAGTATTTT. Translating gives CASSIRLAGVSTQYF.

The chain employs TRBV6-1 and TRBJ1-1; the match to TRBD1 covers 8 bases. CDR1 MNHNS and CDR2 SASEGT come from the germline V gene. Unmatched junction bases numbered 11, after V lost 6 bases and J lost 11 bases. The CDR3 loop spans 13 amino acids. CDR3 region: CASSPGDRGTAFF. Written as DNA, the CDR3 is TGTGCCAGCAGCCCTGGCGACAGGGGCACTGCTTTCTTT.

The V call is TRBV30, the J call TRBJ2-7, with D possibly being TRBD1 (6 bases). V was shortened by 8 bases and J by 0 bases, with 11 bases between the two germline ends. The CDR3 is 12 amino acids. Germline-derived CDR1 and CDR2 are GTSNPN and SVGIG (reference sequence). As DNA, the CDR3 is TGTGCCAGAAAGGACAGCTCCTACGAGCAGTACTTC. The encoded protein is CARKDSSYEQYF.

The gene calls are TRBV9 and TRBJ1-4, with 7 bases aligning to TRBD1. Losses at the gene ends were 4 bases for V and 8 bases for J; bases not matched to a gene: 8. The CDR3 totals 14 residues. CDR1 SGDLS and CDR2 YYNGEE come from the germline V gene. The CDR3 coding sequence is TGTGCCAGCAGCCAGACAGGGATTAACGAAAAACTGTTTTTT. It specifies CASSQTGINEKLFF.

A single count supports this clone. CDR3 bases: TGTGCCAGCAGCTTGGTTAGCTCCTACGAGCAGTACTTC. Its protein product is CASSLVSSYEQYF. This sequence joins TRBV5-8 and TRBJ2-7; the D is unclear. V shed 0 bases and J shed 0 bases, with 4 bases lying between them. The CDR3 sequence is 13 residues long. Germline CDR1 and CDR2: SGHTS and YDEGEE.

This rearrangement joins TRBV18 to TRBJ1-3; D is unclear. CDR3 length: 17 amino acids. Trimming cost V 1 base and J 0 bases, with 13 bases left between them. Germline loops: CDR1 KGHSH, CDR2 LQKENI. CDR3 residues: CASSPRERRFSGNTIYF. The DNA of the CDR3 is TGTGCCAGCTCACCACGGGAGAGGCGATTCTCTGGAAACACCATATATTTT. Full variable domain (remainder filled in from reference TRBV18 and TRBJ1-3): NAGVMQNPRHLVRRRGQEARLRCSPMKGHSHVYWYRQLPEEGLKFMVYLQKENIIDESGMPKERFSAEFPKEGPSILRIQQVVRGDSAAYFCASSPRERRFSGNTIYFGEGSWLTVV.

The J gene is TRBJ2-7, the V gene TRBV2, with TRBD1 as a possible D gene (5 bases). The CDR3 runs 18 residues. CDR1 is SNHLY and CDR2 is FYNNEI in the germline V gene. V was clipped by 2 bases and J by 1 base, with 21 bases between them. CDR3: CASSETRWLGPKSYEQYF. CDR3 nucleotide sequence: TGTGCCAGCAGTGAAACAAGGTGGTTGGGGCCCAAATCCTACGAGCAGTACTTC. Combining the CDR3 with reference TRBV2 and TRBJ2-7 gives the whole variable domain EPEVTQTPSHQVTQMGQEVILRCVPISNHLYFYWYRQILGQKVEFLVSFYNNEISEKSEIFDDQFSVERPDGSNFTLKIRSTKLEDSAMYFCASSETRWLGPKSYEQYFGPGTRLTVT.

CDR3 sequence reads: CASSVMGQRADYGYTF. Here the CDR3 DNA reads TGTGCCAGCAGCGTGATGGGACAGCGGGCGGACTATGGCTACACCTTC. V and J are TRBV9 and TRBJ1-2; 7 nucleotides align to TRBD1. V gave up 2 bases and J gave up 3 bases; unmatched junction bases: 10. The CDR3 is 16 residues long. The V gene's germline CDR1 is SGDLS and CDR2 YYNGEE.

This chain joins TRBV6-6 and TRBJ1-4; D is ambiguous. Trimming took 10 bases from V and 0 from J, leaving 9 bases between them. CDR1 MNHNY and CDR2 SVGAGI come from the germline V gene (reference sequence). This CDR3 region has 13 residues. Written as DNA, the CDR3 is TGTGCCACCACGGGAGCAACTAATGAAAAACTGTTTTTT. Translation gives CATTGATNEKLFF.

The genes are TRBV30 and TRBJ1-2; TRBD1 is a possible D gene (6 bases). The germline CDR1 and CDR2 sequences are GTSNPN and SVGIG (reference sequence). This CDR3 is built from 11 residues. Trimming took off 7 bases at V and 2 bases at J, with 8 bases between the two ends. The CDR3 DNA reads as TGTGCCTCGGACAGCAACTATGGCTACACCTTC. Its protein is CASDSNYGYTF.

CDR3 loop: CASSVGGGPDTQYF. Written as DNA, the CDR3 is TGTGCCAGCAGCGTAGGAGGGGGCCCAGATACGCAGTATTTT. J is TRBJ2-3 and V is TRBV9; 7 bases map to TRBD1. Germline V CDR1 and CDR2: SGDLS, YYNGEE. Trimming cost V 0 bases and J 4 bases; bases outside gene matches: 2. The CDR3 loop spans 14 amino acids.

J is TRBJ1-1 and V is TRBV11-2, with D uncertain. This CDR3 is built from 14 residues. V was cut by 3 bases and J by 11 bases, with 19 bases left in between. Germline-derived CDR1 and CDR2 are SGHAT and FQNNGV. The CDR3 DNA reads TGTGCCAGCAGCTTGAGGTACGACGGGGTTGCCGCTTTCTTT. This translates into CASSLRYDGVAAFF.